These 29 T cell receptor beta chains were sequenced from one sample in a study of blood T cell repertoires in COVID-19. Measured with immunoSEQ multiplex PCR; TCRdb has only the in-frame clones, and not every one. Of around 280,000 clones listed, approximately 86% are singletons. Sequenced sample: peripheral blood. The origin of the receptors is a woman aged 30 to 39 who had recovered from COVID-19.

V is TRBV5-4 and J is TRBJ2-1; 11 bases are shared with TRBD2. CDR1 is SGHNT and CDR2 is YYREEE in the germline V gene (reference sequence). CDR3 size: 15 residues. The J segment lost 6 bases and the V segment lost 4 bases, leaving 6 bases of the junction unmatched. CDR3 bases: TGTGCCAGCAGCGGTACTAGCGGGGGTTCCAATGAGCAGTTCTTC. It translates to CASSGTSGGSNEQFF.

The rearrangement links TRBV4-3 to TRBJ1-1; 9 nucleotides match TRBD1. Looked up from germline, CDR1 is LGHNA and CDR2 is YSLEER. The CDR3 is made up of 16 amino acids. The V and J ends lost 0 bases and 4 bases, in that order; junction bases with no gene match: 6. The DNA of the CDR3 is TGCGCCAGCAGCCAAGACCACAGGGGGCTGGTCACTGAAGCTTTCTTT. This gives the protein CASSQDHRGLVTEAFF.

The genes are TRBV5-4 and TRBJ2-3, with 8 bases lining up with TRBD1. Germline V CDR1 and CDR2: SGHNT, YYREEE (reference sequence). V lost 4 bases and J lost 11; bases outside the gene matches: 6. This CDR3 contains 12 residues. CDR3 bases: TGTGCCAGCAGCCGAACCGGGACAGGGCAGTATTTT. Protein product: CASSRTGTGQYF.

The chain uses TRBV4-3 and TRBJ1-3; no definite D call. Trimming stripped 4 bases from V and 1 base from J, with 17 bases between. The CDR3 runs 17 residues. Germline V gene lookup returns CDR1 LGHNA and CDR2 YSLEER. CDR3 bases: TGCGCCAGCAGCCCATACCGCGGTACGGATTCTGGAAACACCATATATTTT. Translating gives CASSPYRGTDSGNTIYF.

The rearrangement uses TRBV11-1 and TRBJ2-1, with 9 bases aligning to TRBD2. With 1 base clipped from V and 7 bases from J, the junction kept 5 bases outside the gene matches. CDR1 is SGHAT and CDR2 is FQDESV in the germline V gene (reference sequence). The CDR3 has 15 amino acids. The CDR3, as DNA: TGTGCCAGCAGCTTAGTTAGCGGGAGCGGAAATGAGCAGTTCTTC. Translation: CASSLVSGSGNEQFF.

The chain is built from TRBV29-1 and TRBJ2-1; 8 bases are a match to TRBD1. Germline CDR1 and CDR2: SQVTM and ANQGSEA. CDR3 length: 13 residues. Unmatched junction bases numbered 6, after V lost 6 bases and J lost 5 bases. The CDR3 loop is CSVEDRVDNEQFF. In DNA, the CDR3 is TGCAGCGTCGAGGACAGGGTCGACAATGAGCAGTTCTTC.

The CDR3 sequence: CASSQQEKLFF. The CDR3 DNA reads TGTGCCAGCAGTCAACAGGAAAAACTGTTTTTT. The genes are TRBV6-2 or TRBV6-3 and TRBJ1-4; unclear D gene. This CDR3 contains 11 residues. The V end was cut by 5 bases, the J end by 8 bases, with 6 bases between. Germline V gene lookup returns CDR1 MNHEY and CDR2 SVGEGT.

This chain connects TRBV2 to TRBJ2-3; unclear D gene. The CDR3 sequence is 15 residues long. Germline lookup yields CDR1 SNHLY and CDR2 FYNNEI. The V end was cut by 5 bases, the J end by 2 bases, with 14 bases between. CDR3 amino acids: CASSLGRPSTDTQYF. Written as DNA, the CDR3 is TGTGCCAGCAGTTTGGGCAGGCCGTCCACAGATACGCAGTATTTT. Variable domain in full (rest from reference TRBV2 and TRBJ2-3): EPEVTQTPSHQVTQMGQEVILRCVPISNHLYFYWYRQILGQKVEFLVSFYNNEISEKSEIFDDQFSVERPDGSNFTLKIRSTKLEDSAMYFCASSLGRPSTDTQYFGPGTRLTVL.

The chain employs TRBV6-5 and TRBJ1-2, with TRBD1 identical over 9 bases. The V and J ends lost 2 bases and 6 bases, in that order; junction bases with no gene match: 4. The CDR3 runs 14 residues. Germline loops: CDR1 MNHEY, CDR2 SVGAGI. CDR3 loop: CASSYGTGPDGYTF. In DNA form, the CDR3 reads TGTGCCAGCAGTTACGGGACAGGGCCCGATGGCTACACCTTC.

This clone was observed a single time. The rearrangement uses TRBV5-1 and TRBJ2-5, with 9 nucleotides matching TRBD1. J lost 5 bases, V lost 0 bases, and 5 bases had no gene match. CDR1 is SGHRS and CDR2 is YFSETQ in the germline V gene. This CDR3 is 15 amino acids long. The CDR3 here is CASSLGTGAEETQYF. CDR3 coding DNA: TGCGCCAGCAGCTTGGGGACAGGGGCGGAGGAGACCCAGTACTTC.

The CDR3 reads CASSSAPQGFYTF. CDR3 coding DNA: TGTGCCAGCAGCTCCGCACCCCAGGGGTTCTACACCTTC. V and J are TRBV13 and TRBJ1-2, with a weak D call TRBD1 (6 bases). CDR3 length: 13 residues. CDR1 and CDR2 from the germline V gene are PRHDT and FYEKMQ (reference sequence). Trimming took 4 bases from V and 10 from J, leaving 16 bases between them.

The chain employs TRBV19 and TRBJ2-7; TRBD1 matches 7 bases. Per the germline V gene, CDR1 is LNHDA and CDR2 is SQIVND (reference sequence). J was trimmed by 4 bases and V by 5 bases; bases with no gene match: 8. This CDR3 contains 14 residues. The CDR3 region has the DNA TGTGCCAGTAGTCCACAGACAGGGCGGTACGAGCAGTACTTC. As protein: CASSPQTGRYEQYF.

V usage is TRBV24-1 and J usage is TRBJ2-1, with 9 bases identical to TRBD2. CDR1 and CDR2 (germline): KGHDR, SFDVKD. This CDR3 is built from 16 residues. Trimming at V came to 4 bases and at J to 4 bases, leaving 7 bases not matched to a gene. DNA of the CDR3: TGTGCCACCAGTGACCCCGGACTAGCGCAATACAATGAGCAGTTCTTC. This codes for CATSDPGLAQYNEQFF.

The J gene is TRBJ1-2, the V gene TRBV2, with 7 bases identical to TRBD1. The CDR3 is 15 amino acids. The V gene's germline CDR1 is SNHLY and CDR2 FYNNEI. V trimming: 0 bases; J trimming: 5 bases; junction bases outside the gene matches: 6. The CDR3: CASSEAPRGEYGYTF. The CDR3 coding sequence is TGTGCCAGCAGTGAAGCTCCCAGGGGGGAATATGGCTACACCTTC.

This rearrangement joins TRBV18 to TRBJ2-2, with D perhaps matching TRBD1 (6 bases). V was trimmed by 6 bases and J by 2 bases, leaving 16 bases between them. Germline assignment: CDR1 KGHSH and CDR2 LQKENI. The CDR3 extends over 16 amino acids. As DNA, the CDR3 is TGTGCCAGCTCCACCGGGACACCAATAAACACCGGGGAGCTGTTTTTT. Translating it yields CASSTGTPINTGELFF.

The chain couples TRBV5-6 to TRBJ2-5, with D unclear. Germline V lookup: CDR1 SGHDT, CDR2 YYEEEE. Trimming stripped 4 bases from V and 1 base from J, with 11 bases between. The CDR3 consists of 14 residues. CDR3 sequence (DNA): TGTGCCAGCAGCAGCAGCGAGGTCCAAGAGACCCAGTACTTC. Its protein product is CASSSSEVQETQYF.

The chain carries TRBV6-2 or TRBV6-3 and TRBJ2-3; D might be TRBD2 (5 bases). The CDR3 is made up of 14 amino acids. Between the trimmed V and J ends, which lost 4 bases and 4 bases, there was a span of 12 bases. Germline assignment: CDR1 MNHEY and CDR2 SVGEGT. In DNA, the CDR3 is TGTGCCAGCAGTTTGCGAGAGGGCGCAGATACGCAGTATTTT. It is translated as CASSLREGADTQYF.

The gene calls are TRBV10-1 and TRBJ1-5; 10 nucleotides line up with TRBD1. V was clipped by 6 bases and J by 2 bases; unmatched bases: 4. The length of the CDR3 is 15 residues. CDR1 WNHNN and CDR2 SYGVQD come from the germline V gene (reference sequence). CDR3 nucleotides: TGCGCCAGCAGGGAAGGACAGGGGGGCAATCAGCCCCAGCATTTT. It is translated as CASREGQGGNQPQHF.

The V call is TRBV5-5, the J call TRBJ2-7; no clear D gene. V lost 2 bases and J lost 3, with 3 bases in between. This CDR3 region has 11 residues. Germline V lookup: CDR1 SGHKS, CDR2 YYEKEE (reference sequence). CDR3 DNA: TGTGCCAGCAGCTTTAGCTACGAGCAGTACTTC. Translated: CASSFSYEQYF.

The J gene is TRBJ2-7, the V gene TRBV28; possibly TRBD2 for D (6 bases). V gave up 7 bases and J gave up 6 bases, with 10 bases separating them. The CDR3 covers 11 residues. Germline assignment: CDR1 MDHEN and CDR2 SYDVKM. CDR3 coding DNA: TGTGCCAGCAATGGAGGGGTCGAGCAGTACTTC. It translates to CASNGGVEQYF.

This chain uses TRBV5-6 with TRBJ1-5; D is uncertain. Germline V gene data show CDR1 as SGHDT and CDR2 as YYEEEE. The CDR3 totals 15 residues. Deletions cut 0 bases from V and 0 bases from J, with 7 bases between. The CDR3 here is CASSLEAGSNQPQHF. Written as DNA, the CDR3 is TGTGCCAGCAGCTTGGAGGCGGGTAGCAATCAGCCCCAGCATTTT.

The rearrangement joins TRBV20-1 to TRBJ2-5; possibly TRBD1 for D (6 bases). CDR3 length: 15 amino acids. With 7 bases removed from V and 4 bases from J, the gap between germline ends came to 22 bases. Germline CDR1 reads DFQATT; CDR2 reads SNEGSKA (reference sequence). CDR3 nucleotide sequence: TGCAGTGATAGTCGTCCCGGGGAAGGGGGAGAGACCCAGTACTTC. It codes for CSDSRPGEGGETQYF.

This chain joins TRBV19 and TRBJ1-6; TRBD1 matches 7 bases. V was pared by 4 bases and J by 0 bases, with 6 bases of the junction left unmatched. CDR1 and CDR2 (germline): LNHDA, SQIVND (reference sequence). This CDR3 comprises 17 residues. CDR3 DNA sequence: TGTGCCAGTAGTACCCTACAGGGGAGCTCCTATAATTCACCCCTCCACTTT. Translating it yields CASSTLQGSSYNSPLHF.

CDR3 coding DNA: TGTGCCAGCAAATTACAGGGCCGGGGTGAAGCTTTCTTT. Its translation is CASKLQGRGEAFF. V is TRBV19 and J is TRBJ1-1; the D gene is possibly TRBD1 (6 bases). Trimming pared 9 bases from V and 7 bases from J, leaving 18 bases between. Germline CDR1 and CDR2: LNHDA and SQIVND (reference sequence). This CDR3 is 13 amino acids long. Full variable domain (rest looked up from reference TRBV19 and TRBJ1-1): DGGITQSPKYLFRKEGQNVTLSCEQNLNHDAMYWYRQDPGQGLRLIYYSQIVNDFQKGDIAEGYSVSREKKESFPLTVTSAQKNPTAFYLCASKLQGRGEAFFGQGTRLTVV.

The J gene is TRBJ1-2, the V gene TRBV29-1; weak D call: TRBD1 (5 bases). The length of the CDR3 is 12 residues. Trimming cost V 6 bases and J 7 bases, with 15 bases left between them. Germline V CDR1 and CDR2: SQVTM, ANQGSEA. The CDR3 loop reads CSVARQGSGYTF. DNA for the CDR3: TGCAGCGTCGCTCGGCAGGGTAGTGGCTACACCTTC. Variable domain in full (rest from reference TRBV29-1 and TRBJ1-2): SAVISQKPSRDICQRGTSLTIQCQVDSQVTMMFWYRQQPGQSLTLIATANQGSEATYESGFVIDKFPISRPNLTFSTLTVSNMSPEDSSIYLCSVARQGSGYTFGSGTRLTVV.

This clone was picked up a small number of times. The chain carries TRBV19 and TRBJ2-3; no reliable D call. The CDR3 consists of 13 residues. V was pared by 3 bases and J by 2 bases, with 6 bases between. From germline, CDR1 is LNHDA and CDR2 SQIVND (reference sequence). As DNA, the CDR3 is TGTGCCAGTAGTATCCCAGACACAGATACGCAGTATTTT. This translates into CASSIPDTDTQYF.

The chain is built from TRBV11-2 and TRBJ2-1, with D perhaps matching TRBD2 (6 bases). Deletions cut 10 bases from V and 8 bases from J, with 24 bases between. Germline V CDR1 and CDR2: SGHAT, FQNNGV. The CDR3 length is 15 residues. In DNA form, the CDR3 reads TGTGCCACCGAGCGGGTAGGGATGTTGGTCGATGAGCAGTTCTTC. Its translation is CATERVGMLVDEQFF.

The chain combines TRBV4-1 with TRBJ1-1; D might be TRBD1 (5 bases). Germline CDR1 and CDR2: MGHRA and YSYEKL. The CDR3 covers 14 residues. The V end was cut by 1 base, the J end by 3 bases, with 9 bases between. DNA for the CDR3: TGCGCCAGCAGCCAAGGACAGCTTTACACTGAAGCTTTCTTT. Translated: CASSQGQLYTEAFF.

The genes are TRBV5-6 and TRBJ1-6; TRBD1 matches 10 bases. CDR3 length equals 15 residues. The germline V gene encodes CDR1 SGHDT and CDR2 YYEEEE. Trimming took 4 bases from V and 10 from J; bases not matched to a gene: 8. CDR3 sequence (DNA): TGTGCCAGCAGCGTCGGACAGGGGGTGGCCTCACCCCTCCACTTT. Its protein product is CASSVGQGVASPLHF. Looking up the rest from reference TRBV5-6 and TRBJ1-6 gives the full variable domain: DAGVTQSPTHLIKTRGQQVTLRCSPKSGHDTVSWYQQALGQGPQFIFQYYEEEERQRGNFPDRFSGHQFPNYSSELNVNALLLGDSALYLCASSVGQGVASPLHFGNGTRLTVT.